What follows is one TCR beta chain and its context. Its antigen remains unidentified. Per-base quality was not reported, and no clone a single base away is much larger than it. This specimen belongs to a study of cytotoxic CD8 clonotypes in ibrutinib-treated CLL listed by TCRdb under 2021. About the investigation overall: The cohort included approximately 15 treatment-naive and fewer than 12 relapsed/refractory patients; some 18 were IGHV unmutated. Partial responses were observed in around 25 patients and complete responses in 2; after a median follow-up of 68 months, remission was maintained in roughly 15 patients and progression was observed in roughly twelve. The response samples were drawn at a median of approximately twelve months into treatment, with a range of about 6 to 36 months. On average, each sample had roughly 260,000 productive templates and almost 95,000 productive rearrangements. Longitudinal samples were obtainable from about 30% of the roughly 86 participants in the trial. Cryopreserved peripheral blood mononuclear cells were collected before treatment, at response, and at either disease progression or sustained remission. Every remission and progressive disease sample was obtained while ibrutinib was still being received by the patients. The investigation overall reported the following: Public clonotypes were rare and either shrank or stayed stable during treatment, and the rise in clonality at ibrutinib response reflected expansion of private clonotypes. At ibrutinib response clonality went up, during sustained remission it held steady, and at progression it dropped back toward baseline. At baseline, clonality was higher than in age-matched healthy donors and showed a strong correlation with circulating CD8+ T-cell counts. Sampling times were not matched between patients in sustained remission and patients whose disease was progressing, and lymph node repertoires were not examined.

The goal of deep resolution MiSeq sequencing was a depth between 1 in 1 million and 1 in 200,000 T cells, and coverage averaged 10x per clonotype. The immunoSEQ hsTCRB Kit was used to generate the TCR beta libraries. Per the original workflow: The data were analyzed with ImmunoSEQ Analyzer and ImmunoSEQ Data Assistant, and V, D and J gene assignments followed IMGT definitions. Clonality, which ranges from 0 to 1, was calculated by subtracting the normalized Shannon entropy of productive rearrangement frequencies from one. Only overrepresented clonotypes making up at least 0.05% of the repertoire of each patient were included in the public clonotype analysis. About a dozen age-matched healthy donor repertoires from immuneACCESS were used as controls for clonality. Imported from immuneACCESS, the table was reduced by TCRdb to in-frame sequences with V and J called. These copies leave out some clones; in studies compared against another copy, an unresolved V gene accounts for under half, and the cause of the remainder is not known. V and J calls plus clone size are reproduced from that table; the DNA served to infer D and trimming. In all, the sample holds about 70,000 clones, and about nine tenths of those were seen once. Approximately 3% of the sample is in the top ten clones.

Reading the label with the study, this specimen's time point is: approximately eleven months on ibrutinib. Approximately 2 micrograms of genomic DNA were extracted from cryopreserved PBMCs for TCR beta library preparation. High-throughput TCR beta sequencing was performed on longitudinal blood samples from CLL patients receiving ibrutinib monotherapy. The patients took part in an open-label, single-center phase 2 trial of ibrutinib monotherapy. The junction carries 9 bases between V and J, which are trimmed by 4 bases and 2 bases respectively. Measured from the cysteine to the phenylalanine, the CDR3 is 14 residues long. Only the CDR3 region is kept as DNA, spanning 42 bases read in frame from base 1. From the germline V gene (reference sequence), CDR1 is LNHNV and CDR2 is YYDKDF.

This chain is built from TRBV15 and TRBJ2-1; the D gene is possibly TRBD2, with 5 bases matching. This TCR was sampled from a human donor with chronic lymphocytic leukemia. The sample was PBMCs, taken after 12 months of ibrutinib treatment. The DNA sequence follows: TGTGCCACCAGCAACGGAGGAACCTACAATGAGCAGTTCTTC. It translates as CATSNGGTYNEQFF.